This paragraph covers one TCR beta chain sequence. Its antigen is still unknown. Data came from immunoSEQ multiplex PCR; TCRdb stores just in-frame clones and leaves some out. The table has approximately 120,000 clones, approximately 91% seen once. The CDR3 length is 17 residues. The germline CDR1 and CDR2 sequences are MNHEY and SMNVEV (reference sequence). V dropped 5 bases and J dropped 7 bases, with 24 bases sitting between them. This record comes from a study of T cell responses to AZD1222 COVID-19 vaccine. As for the study in general: Investigators merged groups given second doses at roughly 4 or roughly 12 weeks.

Whole-study results and caveats: CD4 TCRs covered the whole spike, strongest at regions 160-218 and 743-854.

This receptor was obtained from an adult in good health. The starting material was peripheral blood, obtained on day 0 of AZD1222 vaccination. The J gene is TRBJ1-5, the V gene TRBV27; D not certain. CDR3 amino acids: CASSPGNTAMSHQPQHF. The CDR3 nucleotides read TGTGCCAGCAGTCCTGGAAACACCGCCATGTCACACCAGCCCCAGCATTTT.